This TCR beta chain is drawn from a study of Graves' ophthalmopathy and Graves' hyperthyroidism. In germline, CDR1 is DFQATT, CDR2 SNEGSKA (reference sequence). V was shortened by 2 bases and J by 2 bases, with 15 bases between the two germline ends. This CDR3 contains 15 residues. TCR beta CDR3 regions were amplified from RNA transcripts. After a first-round RT-PCR with HTBI primers, a second-round multiplex PCR was run. TCRdb used MiXCR to reprocess the multiplex PCR reads, holding one entry per CDR3 protein. The sample has hundreds of thousands of distinct CDR3 sequences; around 14% are singletons. This clonotype has more than one count but fewer than ten. The diagnosis combined clinical symptoms, thyroxine, TRAb, thyroid ultrasound and orbital computed tomography scans.

The material sequenced was blood. This TCR derives from a woman aged 25-40 years with Graves' ophthalmopathy. This chain connects TRBV20-1 to TRBJ1-1, with a weak D call TRBD1 (5 bases). The CDR3 DNA follows: TGCAGTGCTAGAAAGTCCGGAGGGGTTAACACTGAAGCTTTCTTT. Its translation: CSARKSGGVNTEAFF.